The 23 T cell receptor beta chains below all came from one sample that was sequenced in a study of cytomegalovirus exposure and HLA in healthy donors. The PCR had 60 Vbeta and 13 Jbeta primers. Assay used: immunoSEQ multiplex PCR; TCRdb lists only in-frame clones, some missing. Of fewer than 200,000 clones in the sample, about nine tenths were seen once. Material: PBMCs. The receptors shown here come from a boy aged 2-15 years in good health and CMV-seronegative.

The chain recombines TRBV7-2 with TRBJ1-2, with D unresolved. The CDR3 is 16 residues long. The ends were cut back, 0 bases at V and 8 bases at J, with 19 bases in the middle. Germline values: CDR1 SGHTA, CDR2 FQGNSA. DNA for the CDR3: TGTGCCAGCAGCTTAGCGGCTGGAGACTTCCTAATGGGCTACACCTTC. Translated: CASSLAAGDFLMGYTF. The full variable domain, its missing parts supplied by reference TRBV7-2 and TRBJ1-2, is GAGVSQSPSNKVTEKGKDVELRCDPISGHTALYWYRQSLGQGLEFLIYFQGNSAPDKSGLPSDRFSAERTGGSVSTLTIQRTQQEDSAVYLCASSLAAGDFLMGYTFGSGTRLTVV.

The genes are TRBV19 and TRBJ2-2; 11 bases agree with TRBD2. V lost 8 bases, J lost 7 bases, and 9 bases stayed unmatched. Germline V gene sequence: CDR1 LNHDA, CDR2 SQIVND (reference sequence). This CDR3 has 15 amino acids. CDR3 sequence (DNA): TGTGCCAGTGTAATAGCGGGAGGGCCGGGCGGGGAGCTGTTTTTT. It yields the protein CASVIAGGPGGELFF.

Remarks on this clone: One end of the junction is discordant with germline, which a read error may explain. The gene calls are TRBV7-9 and TRBJ2-7; perhaps TRBD1 as D (6 bases). Germline CDR1 SEHNR, CDR2 FQNEAQ (reference sequence). This CDR3 is 12 amino acids long. In DNA, the CDR3 is TGTTCCAGCAGGGACACAAGGGGCGAGCAGTACTTC. This translates into CSSRDTRGEQYF.

J is TRBJ2-7 and V is TRBV7-9; 9 bases are shared with TRBD1. Germline-derived CDR1 and CDR2 are SEHNR and FQNEAQ (reference sequence). The V segment lost 7 bases and the J segment 6 bases; nucleotides outside the gene matches: 13. The CDR3 consists of 15 residues. The CDR3: CASNHRDRESGEQYF. CDR3 DNA: TGTGCCAGCAACCACCGGGACAGGGAGTCAGGCGAGCAGTACTTC.

As concerns this clone: No conserved phenylalanine or tryptophan ends this CDR3, so it is likely a read error. The chain uses TRBV19 and TRBJ2-7; D ambiguous. The CDR3 has 13 amino acids. Per the germline V gene, CDR1 is LNHDA and CDR2 is SQIVND (reference sequence). Deletions cut 5 bases from V and 2 bases from J, with 10 bases between. This CDR3 reads CASSGRQAYEQYS. Written as DNA, the CDR3 is TGTGCCAGTAGTGGAAGGCAGGCCTACGAGCAGTACTCC.

The rearrangement uses TRBV6-5 and TRBJ2-7; the D gene is possibly TRBD2 (5 bases). V was cut by 0 bases and J by 0 bases, with 9 bases left in between. The CDR3 contains 15 residues. Per germline, CDR1 MNHEY and CDR2 SVGAGI. This chain's CDR3 is CASSYSGGSSYEQYF. For the CDR3, the DNA is TGTGCCAGCAGTTACTCCGGAGGCAGCTCCTACGAGCAGTACTTC.

This chain uses TRBV5-6 with TRBJ1-2, with 7 bases matching TRBD1. The CDR3 runs to 13 residues. Germline V gene sequence: CDR1 SGHDT, CDR2 YYEEEE. Trimming at V came to 1 base and at J to 6 bases, leaving 3 bases not matched to a gene. DNA of the CDR3: TGTGCCAGCAGCTTGCACAGGGGAAATGGCTACACCTTC. Protein: CASSLHRGNGYTF.

In this sample, this clone turned up once. The sample carries other DNA sequences with the same CDR3. This rearrangement joins TRBV5-1 to TRBJ2-7, with 8 positions matching TRBD1. CDR3 length equals 14 residues. J lost 3 bases, V lost 0 bases, and 2 bases had no gene match. Germline CDR1 is SGHRS and CDR2 is YFSETQ. In nucleotides, the CDR3 is TGCGCCAGCAGCTTGGTTGGACAGGGCTACGAGCAGTACTTC. Amino acid sequence: CASSLVGQGYEQYF. The variable domain in full, completed from reference TRBV5-1 and TRBJ2-7, reads KAGVTQTPRYLIKTRGQQVTLSCSPISGHRSVSWYQQTPGQGLQFLFEYFSETQRNKGNFPGRFSGRQFSNSRSEMNVSTLELGDSALYLCASSLVGQGYEQYFGPGTRLTVT.

The V call is TRBV7-9, the J call TRBJ1-1; TRBD1 is a possible D gene (5 bases). Trimming removed 5 bases from V and 4 bases from J, with 14 bases in between. From germline, CDR1 is SEHNR and CDR2 FQNEAQ (reference sequence). The CDR3 spans 14 residues. As DNA, the CDR3 is TGTGCCAGCAGCCGGGAGGGGTTACCCACTGAAGCTTTCTTT. Protein: CASSREGLPTEAFF.

J is TRBJ2-3 and V is TRBV19; 8 bases fit TRBD2. V dropped 8 bases and J dropped 2; count of bases not matched to a gene: 9. The V gene's germline CDR1 is LNHDA and CDR2 SQIVND (reference sequence). The CDR3 runs to 15 residues. The CDR3 here is CASYGRGDPTDTQYF. DNA of the CDR3: TGTGCCAGTTACGGGCGGGGGGACCCCACAGATACGCAGTATTTT.

This clone has more than one count but fewer than ten. The rearrangement links TRBV4-1 to TRBJ1-3; 11 nucleotides match TRBD1. V dropped 1 base and J dropped 0; count of bases not matched to a gene: 2. CDR3 length: 17 residues. Germline V CDR1 and CDR2: MGHRA, YSYEKL. The CDR3 sequence: CASSQGTGGLSGNTIYF. CDR3 bases: TGCGCCAGCAGCCAAGGGACAGGGGGCCTCTCTGGAAACACCATATATTTT.

V gene TRBV28 combines with J gene TRBJ1-5; TRBD1 matches 9 bases. Per germline, CDR1 MDHEN and CDR2 SYDVKM. The CDR3 is made up of 15 amino acids. Losses at the gene ends were 7 bases for V and 5 bases for J; bases not matched to a gene: 9. DNA for the CDR3: TGTGCCAGCACCCCAGGGGGACAGGGTGATCAGCCCCAGCATTTT. It translates to CASTPGGQGDQPQHF.

The chain couples TRBV5-4 to TRBJ1-1, with 8 bases matching TRBD1. Germline loops: CDR1 SGHNT, CDR2 YYREEE (reference sequence). V shed 2 bases and J 3 bases; nucleotides not matched to a gene: 3. The CDR3 has 14 residues. The CDR3 coding sequence is TGTGCCAGCAGCTTACGGGACAGGTACACTGAAGCTTTCTTT. Residues: CASSLRDRYTEAFF.

The chain joins TRBV7-9 to TRBJ1-2, with unresolved D. This CDR3 is 14 amino acids long. V lost 2 bases, J lost 0 bases, and 7 bases lay in between. CDR1 is SEHNR and CDR2 is FQNEAQ in the germline V gene (reference sequence). The CDR3 loop reads CASSLSIANYGYTF. The DNA for the CDR3 is TGTGCCAGCAGCTTAAGTATAGCTAACTATGGCTACACCTTC.

The chain uses TRBV28 and TRBJ1-5, with a weak D call TRBD1 (6 bases). Between the trimmed V and J ends, which lost 5 bases and 2 bases, there was a span of 13 bases. This CDR3 has 15 amino acids. CDR1 is MDHEN and CDR2 is SYDVKM in the germline V gene. The CDR3 sequence is CASSTTGSGNQPQHF. Written as DNA, the CDR3 is TGTGCCAGCAGTACGACAGGTTCGGGCAATCAGCCCCAGCATTTT.

The genes are TRBV5-6 and TRBJ2-3; 7 nucleotides line up with TRBD2. J gave up 6 bases and V 2 bases, and 9 bases lay outside the gene matches. The CDR3 extends over 15 amino acids. The germline gives CDR1 SGHDT, CDR2 YYEEEE. In DNA, the CDR3 is TGTGCCAGCAGCTTTAGCGGGCCTTCGGGGGATACGCAGTATTTT. Amino acids: CASSFSGPSGDTQYF.

V usage is TRBV10-3 and J usage is TRBJ2-1, with 14 bases lining up with TRBD2. V was pared by 10 bases and J by 5 bases, with 4 bases of the junction left unmatched. CDR1 and CDR2 from the germline V gene are ENHRY and SYGVKD. The CDR3 spans 14 residues. The CDR3 protein is CATKTSGGDNEQFF. DNA of the CDR3: TGTGCCACCAAGACTAGCGGGGGGGACAATGAGCAGTTCTTC.

This chain uses TRBV27 with TRBJ2-7, with a possible D match to TRBD1 (5 bases). V lost 0 bases, J lost 0 bases, and 9 bases lay in between. Germline assignment: CDR1 MNHEY and CDR2 SMNVEV (reference sequence). The CDR3 contains 15 residues. This CDR3 is CASSLSGHLSYEQYF. The CDR3 DNA sequence: TGTGCCAGCAGTTTATCCGGACACCTCTCCTACGAGCAGTACTTC.

The gene calls are TRBV7-9 and TRBJ1-4; D gene uncertain. The length of the CDR3 is 14 residues. Germline V lookup: CDR1 SEHNR, CDR2 FQNEAQ (reference sequence). Trimming shortened V by 6 bases and J by 5 bases, and 13 bases separated the two germline ends. CDR3 bases: TGTGCCAGCAGTTCGACATCTAAAAATGAAAAACTGTTTTTT. This translates into CASSSTSKNEKLFF.

The gene calls are TRBV19 and TRBJ2-3, with 8 bases fitting TRBD2. This CDR3 is 17 amino acids long. With 3 bases clipped from V and 6 bases from J, the junction kept 14 bases outside the gene matches. Germline lookup yields CDR1 LNHDA and CDR2 SQIVND (reference sequence). This chain's CDR3 is CASSILLRLAGGDTQYF. The DNA for the CDR3 is TGTGCCAGTAGTATCTTACTACGACTGGCGGGAGGTGATACGCAGTATTTT.

This clone showed up just once. The chain uses TRBV6-6 and TRBJ2-1, with 7 bases fitting TRBD1. V shed 5 bases, J shed 8 bases, and the junction held 15 bases outside the gene matches. There are 16 residues in the CDR3. From germline, CDR1 is MNHNY and CDR2 SVGAGI (reference sequence). The chain's CDR3 is CASSSLGQATTDEQFF. Written as DNA, the CDR3 is TGTGCCAGCAGTAGCTTAGGACAGGCCACGACCGATGAGCAGTTCTTC.

This clone was counted once. This chain links TRBV29-1 with TRBJ2-4, with a possible D match to TRBD1 (5 bases). This CDR3 region has 16 residues. Germline V gene sequence: CDR1 SQVTM, CDR2 ANQGSEA. Trimming stripped 0 bases from V and 1 base from J, with 13 bases between. In DNA form, the CDR3 reads TGCAGCGTTGAAGATGTGTTTCAGGGCGCCAAAAACATTCAGTACTTC. Translation gives CSVEDVFQGAKNIQYF.

The gene calls are TRBV7-6 and TRBJ2-3, with 11 bases matching TRBD1. CDR3 length: 15 amino acids. CDR1 is SGHVS and CDR2 is FNYEAQ in the germline V gene. With V trimmed by 1 base and J by 5 bases, 2 bases remained unmatched. CDR3 amino acids: CASSLGTGGVDTQYF. The DNA for the CDR3 is TGTGCCAGCAGCTTAGGGACAGGGGGCGTAGATACGCAGTATTTT. The full variable domain, completed using reference TRBV7-6 and TRBJ2-3, is GAGVSQSPRYKVTKRGQDVALRCDPISGHVSLYWYRQALGQGPEFLTYFNYEAQQDKSGLPNDRFSAERPEGSISTLTIQRTEQRDSAMYRCASSLGTGGVDTQYFGPGTRLTVL.